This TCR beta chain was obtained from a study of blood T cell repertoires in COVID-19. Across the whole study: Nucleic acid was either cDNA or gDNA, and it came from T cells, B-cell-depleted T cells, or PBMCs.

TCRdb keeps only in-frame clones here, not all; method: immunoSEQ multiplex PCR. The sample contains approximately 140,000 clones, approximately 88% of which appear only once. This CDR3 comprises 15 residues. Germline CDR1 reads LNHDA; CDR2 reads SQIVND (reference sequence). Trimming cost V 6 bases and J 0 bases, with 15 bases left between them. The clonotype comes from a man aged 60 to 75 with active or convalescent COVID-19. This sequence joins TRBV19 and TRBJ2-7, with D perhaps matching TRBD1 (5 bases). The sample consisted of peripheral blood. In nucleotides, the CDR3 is TGTGCCAGTAGACTCGGACACCTGGACTCCTACGAGCAGTACTTC. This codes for CASRLGHLDSYEQYF.